This entry concerns a single T cell receptor (beta chain). Its antigen is not identified. This record comes from a study of T cells expressing NK-cell markers. Study-wide findings and caveats: Where a few donors were concerned, these clonotypes also led the CD3+CD56-NKG2C+ fraction.

Researchers built TCR beta cDNA using 5'RACE template switching with UMIs. TCRdb reprocessed the 5' RACE reads and keeps a single row for each CDR3 protein, giving no DNA. The clone table shows roughly 160,000 distinct CDR3 sequences, with the ten largest holding around a sixth. CDR3 length: 14 residues. This receptor was obtained from a woman between 18 and 70 years old in good health. J is TRBJ1-1 and V is TRBV12-3 or TRBV12-4; absent DNA, TCRdb's TRBD1 call cannot be checked. The sequencing sample was made of blood T cells: a sorted CD56 or NKG2C T cell subset, CD4+ or CD8+ T cells, or bulk PBMC T cells (not recorded which). CDR3 loop: CASTSRDGNTEAFF.